Here is one T cell receptor (beta chain) with its context. These data are taken from a study of spatial heterogeneity in lung cancer. TCRdb independently ran MiXCR on the 5' RACE reads; one entry per CDR3 protein. The sample lists some 38,000 distinct CDR3 sequences, 7.5% occurring once. Time point specified: sample taken at primary tumor resection. TCRs were sequenced from unsorted whole RNA of tumor, nontumor lung or PBMC. This CDR3 spans 14 amino acids. V was pared by 5 bases and J by 3 bases, with 13 bases between. This clonotype originated in a male donor with early-stage non-small cell lung cancer. The chain recombines TRBV12-3 or TRBV12-4 with TRBJ1-1; D is ambiguous. Sequenced here: PBMCs, sampled at surgery. This CDR3 is CASSTALGYTEAFF. As DNA, the CDR3 is TGTGCCAGCAGTACCGCGTTGGGGTACACTGAAGCTTTCTTT.